Presented here are 28 T cell receptor beta chains from one specimen sequenced in a study of blood T cell repertoires in COVID-19. The assay was immunoSEQ multiplex PCR, and TCRdb's table has in-frame clones only and misses some. The sample lists approximately 52,000 clones; about 91% were seen once. Material: peripheral blood. The origin of the receptors is a man aged 50-60 years with acute or convalescent COVID-19.

This sequence joins TRBV5-1 and TRBJ2-7; TRBD1 aligns across 9 bases. The CDR3 extends over 13 amino acids. Germline trimming cut 4 bases from V and 1 base from J; bases unmatched to any gene: 0. Germline CDR1 and CDR2: SGHRS and YFSETQ. In nucleotides, the CDR3 is TGCGCCAGCAGCGGGACAGGGTCCTACGAGCAGTACTTC. It encodes CASSGTGSYEQYF.

The chain couples TRBV10-3 to TRBJ1-5; unclear D gene. The germline CDR1 and CDR2 sequences are ENHRY and SYGVKD. Trimming left V 3 bases short and J 5 bases short, with 8 bases between. The CDR3 covers 13 residues. In DNA, the CDR3 is TGTGCCATCAGTGAAACAACCTATCAGCCCCAGCATTTT. As protein: CAISETTYQPQHF.

Concerning this clone itself: Germline and junction disagree at one end, which may indicate a read error. CDR3 sequence (DNA): TGTGCCAGCAGCCGAAATTCGGGACGGAAACTTTCAGCGGGCTTT. It is translated as CASSRNSGRKLSAGF. The chain joins TRBV28 to TRBJ1-1, with D tentatively TRBD1 (5 bases). The CDR3 loop spans 15 amino acids. CDR1 MDHEN and CDR2 SYDVKM come from the germline V gene.

The J gene is TRBJ2-5, the V gene TRBV24-1; D gene ambiguous. The CDR3 totals 13 residues. CDR1 KGHDR and CDR2 SFDVKD come from the germline V gene. V lost 6 bases and J 4 bases, leaving 11 bases between the germline ends. The CDR3 region is CATSPRSGETQYF. Here the CDR3 DNA reads TGTGCCACCAGTCCTAGGTCTGGAGAGACCCAGTACTTC.

V is TRBV5-5 and J is TRBJ1-5; 9 nucleotides agree with TRBD1. The CDR3 contains 15 residues. CDR1 and CDR2 from the germline V gene are SGHKS and YYEKEE (reference sequence). Trimming removed 4 bases from V and 6 bases from J; junction bases left unmatched: 8. CDR3 nucleotide sequence: TGTGCCAGCAGCCCGGGGACAGGGAACCCTCAGCCCCAGCATTTT. It specifies CASSPGTGNPQPQHF.

The chain has TRBV29-1 and TRBJ2-5; TRBD2 might be the D (6 bases). The V and J ends lost 1 base and 9 bases respectively, with 15 bases between them. This CDR3 spans 13 amino acids. Germline-derived CDR1 and CDR2 are SQVTM and ANQGSEA. The chain's CDR3 is CSVEVGSWGAQYF. CDR3 coding DNA: TGCAGCGTTGAAGTCGGCAGCTGGGGGGCCCAGTACTTC. Using reference TRBV29-1 and TRBJ2-5 for the parts outside the CDR3, the full variable domain is SAVISQKPSRDICQRGTSLTIQCQVDSQVTMMFWYRQQPGQSLTLIATANQGSEATYESGFVIDKFPISRPNLTFSTLTVSNMSPEDSSIYLCSVEVGSWGAQYFGPGTRLLVL.

This clone was seen a handful of times. The chain joins TRBV5-1 to TRBJ2-2, with D possibly TRBD2 on 6 matching bases. Germline lookup yields CDR1 SGHRS and CDR2 YFSETQ. The CDR3 has 16 amino acids. V shed 0 bases and J shed 4 bases, with 13 bases lying between them. CDR3 loop: CASSLGGVRGTGELFF. The CDR3 region has the DNA TGCGCCAGCAGCTTGGGGGGGGTCCGAGGCACCGGGGAGCTGTTTTTT.

This chain uses TRBV18 with TRBJ1-1, with D maybe TRBD1 (5 bases). The V and J ends lost 2 bases and 3 bases respectively, with 13 bases between them. Germline V gene lookup returns CDR1 KGHSH and CDR2 LQKENI. The CDR3 loop spans 15 amino acids. CDR3 bases: TGTGCCAGCTCACCATTAGGTGCCAGGGACACTGAAGCTTTCTTT. Protein: CASSPLGARDTEAFF. Full variable domain (rest looked up from reference TRBV18 and TRBJ1-1): NAGVMQNPRHLVRRRGQEARLRCSPMKGHSHVYWYRQLPEEGLKFMVYLQKENIIDESGMPKERFSAEFPKEGPSILRIQQVVRGDSAAYFCASSPLGARDTEAFFGQGTRLTVV.

This clone was counted a single time. This chain uses TRBV27 with TRBJ2-3; tentatively, D is TRBD2 (7 bases). V gave up 3 bases and J gave up 4 bases, with 11 bases separating them. The CDR3 runs 14 residues. CDR1 and CDR2 from the germline V gene are MNHEY and SMNVEV (reference sequence). CDR3 amino acids: CASSFGGAADTQYF. The CDR3 DNA reads as TGTGCCAGCAGTTTTGGGGGGGCGGCAGATACGCAGTATTTT.

The V gene is TRBV19, the J gene TRBJ2-7; TRBD1 aligns across 7 bases. Germline trimming cut 4 bases from V and 6 bases from J; bases unmatched to any gene: 6. This CDR3 comprises 13 residues. Germline CDR1 and CDR2: LNHDA and SQIVND (reference sequence). CDR3 loop: CASSTITGAEQYF. CDR3 sequence (DNA): TGTGCCAGTAGTACCATTACAGGGGCCGAGCAGTACTTC.

The chain carries TRBV27 and TRBJ1-3; tentatively, D is TRBD1 (5 bases). Trimming pared 5 bases from V and 12 bases from J, leaving 14 bases between. Germline V CDR1 and CDR2: MNHEY, SMNVEV (reference sequence). The CDR3 covers 12 residues. CDR3: CASSPNPGLIYF. The CDR3 nucleotides read TGTGCCAGCAGTCCAAACCCGGGACTCATATATTTT.

This clone appeared a single time. The J gene is TRBJ1-2, the V gene TRBV24-1; D is undetermined. CDR3 size: 12 residues. CDR1 is KGHDR, CDR2 SFDVKD, per germline. The ends were cut back, 5 bases at V and 8 bases at J, with 11 bases in the middle. The CDR3 spells CATSGRSVGYTF. The CDR3 coding sequence is TGTGCCACCAGTGGGAGGTCCGTCGGCTACACCTTC.

The gene calls are TRBV9 and TRBJ2-3; 12 bases match TRBD2. The germline CDR1 and CDR2 sequences are SGDLS and YYNGEE. V lost 0 bases and J lost 4; bases outside the gene matches: 6. There are 17 residues in the CDR3. The CDR3 DNA reads TGTGCCAGCAGCGTAGAGGGGCTAGCGGGGGGGCCAGATACGCAGTATTTT. The encoded protein is CASSVEGLAGGPDTQYF.

This chain joins TRBV7-2 and TRBJ2-7; 8 nucleotides line up with TRBD2. Trimming cost V 3 bases and J 4 bases; bases outside gene matches: 5. The germline CDR1 and CDR2 sequences are SGHTA and FQGNSA. This CDR3 comprises 14 residues. The CDR3 loop is CASSFGGALYEQYF. For the CDR3, the DNA is TGTGCCAGCAGCTTCGGGGGGGCTCTGTACGAGCAGTACTTC.

This chain uses TRBV6-5 with TRBJ1-1, with D perhaps matching TRBD1 (5 bases). CDR3 length equals 14 residues. V lost 7 bases and J 1 base, leaving 13 bases between the germline ends. Germline-derived CDR1 and CDR2 are MNHEY and SVGAGI. The chain's CDR3 is CASIPTVQNTEAFF. The CDR3 DNA reads as TGTGCCAGCATCCCGACAGTACAGAACACTGAAGCTTTCTTT.

J is TRBJ1-6 and V is TRBV6-1; D not certain. The V and J ends lost 0 bases and 8 bases respectively, with 14 bases between them. The length of the CDR3 is 16 residues. Germline CDR1 reads MNHNS; CDR2 reads SASEGT. Written as DNA, the CDR3 is TGTGCCAGCAGTGAAGCGCTTCGAGGGAGGCATTCACCCCTCCACTTT. Amino acid sequence: CASSEALRGRHSPLHF.

This clone was recorded once. The chain joins TRBV5-4 to TRBJ2-6, with 12 bases identical to TRBD1. J was trimmed by 4 bases and V by 4 bases; bases with no gene match: 9. This CDR3 is 18 amino acids long. The germline V gene has CDR1 SGHNT and CDR2 YYREEE (reference sequence). In nucleotides, the CDR3 is TGTGCCAGCAGCCCCCCGGGACAGGGGGCTTACGGGGCCAACGTCCTGACTTTC. Translating gives CASSPPGQGAYGANVLTF. Supplemented by reference TRBV5-4 and TRBJ2-6, the full variable domain reads ETGVTQSPTHLIKTRGQQVTLRCSSQSGHNTVSWYQQALGQGPQFIFQYYREEENGRGNFPPRFSGLQFPNYSSELNVNALELDDSALYLCASSPPGQGAYGANVLTFGAGSRLTVL.

The chain joins TRBV5-1 to TRBJ2-3; 9 bases agree with TRBD1. This CDR3 contains 14 residues. The V segment lost 3 bases and the J segment 3 bases; nucleotides outside the gene matches: 2. Germline loops: CDR1 SGHRS, CDR2 YFSETQ. The CDR3 DNA reads TGCGCCAGCAGCTGGGGACAGGGAACAGATACGCAGTATTTT. Amino acid sequence: CASSWGQGTDTQYF.

There are a few counts of this clone. The V call is TRBV11-2, the J call TRBJ2-2; TRBD2 aligns across 7 bases. CDR3 length: 15 amino acids. J gave up 5 bases and V 1 base, and 4 bases lay outside the gene matches. Germline V CDR1 and CDR2: SGHAT, FQNNGV. CDR3 protein: CASSLGNSGTGELFF. The CDR3 nucleotides are TGTGCCAGCAGCTTAGGCAATAGCGGGACCGGGGAGCTGTTTTTT.

This sequence joins TRBV6-5 and TRBJ1-4; TRBD1 might be the D (6 bases). The CDR3 is made up of 15 amino acids. CDR1 and CDR2 (germline): MNHEY, SVGAGI. V lost 5 bases, J lost 7 bases, and 17 bases lay in between. CDR3 sequence (DNA): TGTGCCAGCAGTCCCCAACAGGGTCTGGGTGAAAAACTGTTTTTT. This codes for CASSPQQGLGEKLFF.

This clone is labeled medium-sized. The rearrangement uses TRBV7-9 and TRBJ1-1; no definite D call. The CDR3 runs to 11 residues. CDR1 and CDR2 (germline): SEHNR, FQNEAQ (reference sequence). The germline V and J ends were trimmed by 4 bases and 4 bases, with 4 bases remaining between them. In DNA, the CDR3 is TGTGCCAGCAGCTCATCCACTGAAGCTTTCTTT. Translating it yields CASSSSTEAFF.

The rearrangement uses TRBV27 and TRBJ2-5; D is unresolved. Trimming shortened V by 6 bases and J by 5 bases, and 13 bases separated the two germline ends. Germline lookup yields CDR1 MNHEY and CDR2 SMNVEV (reference sequence). The CDR3 loop spans 13 amino acids. The CDR3 reads CASRPHQMETQYF. In nucleotides, the CDR3 is TGTGCCAGCAGACCTCACCAGATGGAGACCCAGTACTTC.

The chain has TRBV3-1 (or the pseudogene TRBV3-2) and TRBJ1-5, with TRBD1 as a possible D gene (6 bases). CDR1 and CDR2 from the germline V gene are LGHDT and YNNKEL (reference sequence). The CDR3 is 14 amino acids. V lost 2 bases and J 6 bases, leaving 11 bases between the germline ends. The chain's CDR3 is CASSQHREGQPQHF. For the CDR3, the DNA is TGTGCCAGCAGCCAACACAGGGAGGGTCAGCCCCAGCATTTT.

This clone was seen once. The V call is TRBV9, the J call TRBJ2-7; 8 bases fit TRBD2. Germline lookup yields CDR1 SGDLS and CDR2 YYNGEE. The CDR3 runs to 14 residues. V was pared by 6 bases and J by 5 bases, with 10 bases of the junction left unmatched. The CDR3, as DNA: TGTGCCAGCAACCCCCGGGGGGGCGTCCACGAGCAGTACTTC. It is translated as CASNPRGGVHEQYF.

The chain joins TRBV19 to TRBJ2-3; D remains ambiguous. V gave up 5 bases and J gave up 4 bases, with 13 bases separating them. Germline CDR1 is LNHDA and CDR2 is SQIVND (reference sequence). CDR3 length: 14 residues. The CDR3 here is CASSPGGAADTQYF. The CDR3 DNA reads as TGTGCCAGTAGTCCCGGTGGCGCGGCAGATACGCAGTATTTT. The full variable domain, completed using reference TRBV19 and TRBJ2-3, is DGGITQSPKYLFRKEGQNVTLSCEQNLNHDAMYWYRQDPGQGLRLIYYSQIVNDFQKGDIAEGYSVSREKKESFPLTVTSAQKNPTAFYLCASSPGGAADTQYFGPGTRLTVL.

The chain's CDR3 is CASVTGLNQPQHF. The CDR3 DNA sequence: TGTGCCAGTGTGACAGGCCTCAATCAGCCCCAGCATTTT. The rearrangement links TRBV19 to TRBJ1-5; D is perhaps TRBD1 (6 bases). Trimming took 8 bases from V and 3 from J, leaving 11 bases between them. CDR1 and CDR2 (germline): LNHDA, SQIVND (reference sequence). The CDR3 runs 13 residues.

The chain couples TRBV5-1 to TRBJ2-3; D ambiguous. The CDR3 is 16 residues long. CDR1 is SGHRS, CDR2 YFSETQ, per germline. Trimming removed 4 bases from V and 0 bases from J, with 15 bases in between. For the CDR3, the DNA is TGCGCCAGCAGCCAAGAGGCGAGAACTAGCACAGATACGCAGTATTTT. This translates into CASSQEARTSTDTQYF.

The rearrangement uses TRBV2 and TRBJ1-6; the D gene is possibly TRBD1 (6 bases). The CDR3 spans 13 residues. Germline V CDR1 and CDR2: SNHLY, FYNNEI. Trimming shortened V by 7 bases and J by 6 bases, and 10 bases separated the two germline ends. CDR3 region: CASNREFNSPLHF. The CDR3 DNA follows: TGTGCCAGCAACAGGGAATTTAATTCACCCCTCCACTTT.